This T cell receptor beta chain was captured by sequencing in a study of cytomegalovirus exposure and HLA in healthy donors (dated by TCRdb to about 2017). The study in broad terms: In an earlier analysis of fewer than 750 of the donors, around 290 Gb of sequence data and approximately 100 million unique TCR beta sequences from 150 million to 200 million T cells were reported. An early release covering roughly 600 HLA-typed donors comprised roughly 300 gigabases of sequencing data and 85 million to 100 million unique TCR sequences. The genetic ancestry cluster associated with self-reported Caucasian donors included 65% to 90% of the roughly 360 genotyped donors. The study aimed to test whether signatures of past pathogen exposure could be identified by cataloging public T cell receptors. The T cell repertoires of several hundred subjects were profiled by immunosequencing and related to cytomegalovirus serostatus. Besides the first cohort of more than 650 subjects, a separate validation cohort made up of roughly 120 different subjects was used. The study combined high-throughput TCR immunosequencing, statistical association of individual TCRs with disease status, and machine learning to predict cytomegalovirus infection status. A later analysis re-analyzed previously published TCR beta repertoires from approximately 700 donors and added high-resolution HLA genotyping to study TCR occurrence patterns. The later analysis used no new phenotypic data to find candidate immune exposures, relying instead on TCR beta sequences and their occurrence across donors. An earlier analysis of fewer than 700 of the donors applied high-throughput TCR beta sequencing to assess whether each TCR beta V gene segment acted as functional or pseudogenic. Donor age, sex, ethnicity and CMV serostatus were compiled together with the repertoire data. In a later genetic analysis, genome-wide SNP genotypes for 398 of the 666 donors were used, and that subset was treated as a discovery cohort. Every repertoire in the discovery cohort had been generated on one and the same sequencing platform. HLA typing included class I and class II loci at four-digit resolution. Typing coverage differed by locus: A, B, C, DRB1 and DQB1 were typed in roughly 620-630 donors, DQA1 in 500 to 550, DPA1 in 600 to 610, and DPB1 in about 450. Roughly 5 DR-DQ haplotypes were treated as single units for association and clustering because of strong linkage in the cohort. On average, around 200,000 unique TCR beta nucleotide sequences were sequenced per donor among some 420 genotyped donors of the cohort, with roughly 18% of those sequences being non-productive. Study-level results and caveats: Because HLA typing was unavailable for some donors at each locus, only the typed subset was used in association tests. In a later genetic analysis, a missense DCLRE1C variant was associated with V-gene and J-gene trimming of TCR beta chains, and the association was replicated in an independent cohort. Most CMV-associated TCR beta chains appeared to be HLA-restricted in a later analysis, and the HLA associations seemed to be driven largely by CMV exposure. An earlier analysis of some 560 of the donors showed that most TCR beta V segments appeared in productive rearrangements either about 87% or about 30% of the time, which broadly matched IMGT annotations. The study listed approximately 160 TCR beta chains as associated with cytomegalovirus. A cluster of highly shared sequence variants was judged likely to be a technical artifact of the sequencing pipeline. A later analysis associated about 18,000 TCR beta sequences with specific HLA alleles at a false discovery rate of 0.05. While some public TCRs were present in many individuals, most TCR sequences turned up only very rarely across donors. Three of the identified cytomegalovirus-associated TCR beta chains were confirmed in vitro to be specific for cytomegalovirus antigens. A later analysis found that HLA-associated TCR beta chains were more clonally expanded and had lower generation probabilities than equally common non-associated chains. The only immune exposure information available for the cohort was CMV serostatus. About 17 rarely observed V segments, including chromosome 9 orphons, were excluded from the earlier analysis of just under 600 of the donors because counts were too low. A further reported finding was that TCR beta sequences accurately predicted the HLA-A and HLA-B alleles for most subjects in the first cohort. Linkage disequilibrium might explain the correlated functional status among segregating V segments, but an unknown experimental factor could not be excluded. When HLA alleles, especially DR and DQ, strongly co-occurred, TCR associations were difficult to assign to individual alleles. In a later analysis, several top co-occurrence clusters were reported to appear linked to parvovirus B19, influenza, CMV and Epstein-Barr virus. A later genetic analysis reported fewer N-insertions in productive TCRs among donors in an Asian-associated ancestry cluster than the 666-donor mean. The classifier was reported to diagnose cytomegalovirus status with high specificity and sensitivity in both the original and validation cohorts. Sequencing depth was assumed to be roughly uniform across donors in the presence/absence analyses, though that assumption may not hold. Only TCR beta chains were sequenced in this cohort, and the absence of alpha or paired-chain data limited detectable features. Some IMGT-functional V segments, including TRBV6-2 and TRBV6-3, could not be told apart with the 87-base-pair reads, so those segments were excluded. The authors suggested that the approach could potentially be generalized to other disease states and immunological phenotypes. A later analysis found that TCR association rates varied across HLA loci, with DRB1 alleles showing the most associated TCRs and HLA-C alleles the fewest.

The cohort consisted of approximately 670 healthy bone marrow donors. At the time of sampling, all cohort members were nominally healthy, though unrecorded immune exposures were likely present. The donor tested CMV seropositive and was one of the 289 seropositive cohort members. A peripheral blood sample was collected from each donor, and TCR beta sequencing was performed on peripheral blood mononuclear cells. Genomic DNA extraction from the blood cell samples was performed with the Qiagen DNeasy Blood Extraction Kit. To note about this clone: What antigen it recognizes has not been identified. It is likely a read error, because the conserved phenylalanine at the end of the CDR3 is missing.

Receptors were amplified or captured by the immunoSEQ multiplex PCR assay. For the multiplex PCR, a mixture combining 60 forward primers for TCR Vbeta segments and 13 reverse primers for TCR Jbeta segments was used. The CDR3 region of rearranged TCR beta genes was amplified from genomic DNA with a multiplex PCR assay. The amplified TCR beta libraries were sequenced on the Illumina HiSeq System as 87-base-pair reads. Processing in the source paper ran as follows. Across the 500 to 700 repertoires, a later analysis counted 75 million to 90 million unique TCR beta chains, roughly 11 million of which were shared by at least two donors. Raw reads were error-corrected and collapsed into unique sequences with a nearest-neighbor algorithm that merged closely related sequences to remove PCR and sequencing errors. V, D and J gene segments were assigned by aligning CDR3 sequences to IMGT reference sequences. For a sequence to be retained, at least a six-nucleotide match to both a V gene segment and a J gene segment was required. A rearrangement counted as productive if the CDR3 had no stop codons and remained in frame with V and J, and every other rearrangement counted as non-productive. CDR3 was defined by IMGT convention, running from the second conserved V-encoded cysteine to the conserved J-encoded phenylalanine. Sequences without an unambiguous match to a single V gene segment were excluded from the earlier analysis of a few hundred of the donors. An earlier analysis of 587 of the donors called V segments functional above 56.7% productive rearrangements and segregating when the between-donor standard deviation exceeded 5%. A statistical classification framework was built for diagnosing cytomegalovirus status from the catalog of TCR beta chain sequences. V and J gene assignment, in a later analysis, came from comparing TCR nucleotide sequences with IMGT/GENE-DB human TR gene sequences. Using the TCRdist pipeline, a later analysis assigned CDR3 sequences along with most-parsimonious VDJ recombination scenarios. In a later analysis, each TCR beta chain was defined by its CDR3 amino acid sequence together with its V-gene family, and reads without a unique V-gene family were excluded. A later analysis removed 550 to 700 highly shared, low-generation-probability nucleotide sequences to deal with suspected cross-contamination and a sequencing artifact. In a later analysis, a clonal expansion index for each public chain was calculated from normalized within-repertoire ranks of inferred template counts. In a later analysis, generation probabilities were computed with a VDJ recombination model fitted to out-of-frame rearrangements, and the resulting probabilities were checked against IGoR. A later analysis scored TCR-TCR, TCR-HLA and TCR-CMV co-occurrence with hypergeometric tests, applying a repertoire-size bias correction to TCR pairs. A later analysis estimated false discovery rates by permuting HLA or CMV assignments 20 times. In a later analysis, co-occurring TCRs were grouped using DBSCAN, with TCRdist sequence similarity added in when clustering inside HLA-allele-positive subsets. Repertoires with fewer than 30,000 or more than 120,000 public chains, plus five repertoires with anomalous nucleotide sharing, were excluded from co-occurrence clustering. TCRdb's version of the immuneACCESS table is confined to in-frame rearrangements and falls short of the full clone set. An unresolved V gene accounts for under half of the shortfall where checked; the remainder is of unknown origin. That table supplies the V and J calls and clone size; D and trimming were determined from the DNA. Recorded for this sample are 95,000 to 110,000 clones; 60% to 85% of them occurred a single time. Together, the top ten hold about 5.4% of the sample.

V is reduced by 1 base and J by 0 bases, leaving a spacing of 4 bases between them. CDR1 is given as GTSNPN and CDR2 as SVGIG, both from the germline V gene (reference sequence). The CDR3 spans 13 amino acids, including both terminal residues. Only the CDR3 portion is preserved as DNA: 39 bases, with reading frame beginning at the first base. The specimen was PBMCs. The chain is encoded by TRBV30 joined to TRBJ1-5; the D gene lacks a confident call. This clonotype originated in a woman aged 18-29 years in good health and CMV-seropositive. The CDR3 reads CAWSDSSNQPQHV. The nucleotide sequence is TGTGCCTGGAGTGATAGTAGCAATCAGCCCCAGCATGTT.